This T cell receptor beta chain is from a study of T-cell reconstitution after alpha-beta-depleted transplantation in children. This clonotype was seen ten or more times. TCRbeta library construction was performed incorporating unique molecular identifiers. TCRdb re-analysed the PCR reads in MiXCR, keeping a single row per CDR3 protein. This sample has 200,000 to 250,000 distinct CDR3 sequences; more than 10% occur once, and the top ten carry 2.6%. This CDR3 contains 14 residues. Germline V gives CDR1 DFQATT, CDR2 SNEGSKA (reference sequence). Between the trimmed V and J ends, which lost 6 bases and 4 bases, there was a span of 18 bases.

The material was PBMCs from the stem cell graft donor, obtained from the stem cell graft. The rearrangement links TRBV20-1 to TRBJ1-1; the D gene is possibly TRBD1 (5 bases). This TCR derives from a human donor who donated a stem cell graft to a child with acute lymphoblastic leukemia. CDR3 region: CSAPRSGVGTEAFF. Here the CDR3 DNA reads TGCAGTGCACCCAGGTCGGGGGTGGGCACTGAAGCTTTCTTT.